Following are 16 T cell receptor beta chains from one sample sequenced in a study of shared clonotypes between healthy human individuals. Libraries were prepared by immunoSEQ multiplex PCR; TCRdb keeps only in-frame clonotypes and omits some of them. The data show hundreds of thousands of clones, 92% seen once. As defined, naive CD8 cells were CD45RO-negative and positively selected for CCR7, with terminally differentiated effector memory CD45RA+ cells excluded. Sequencing was performed on naive CD8+ T cells sorted from blood. These receptors were taken from a man between 25 and 39 years old in good health.

The sample holds one count of this clone. This chain joins TRBV18 and TRBJ1-1; D uncertain. In germline, CDR1 is KGHSH, CDR2 LQKENI. The V end lost 0 bases, the J end lost 2 bases, and 4 bases lay between the germline ends. The CDR3 runs to 13 residues. CDR3 nucleotide sequence: TGTGCCAGCTCACCACCGAAAAACACTGAAGCTTTCTTT. It encodes CASSPPKNTEAFF.

V gene TRBV9 combines with J gene TRBJ2-7; 9 nucleotides align to TRBD1. The CDR3 covers 14 residues. J gave up 5 bases and V 4 bases, and 7 bases lay outside the gene matches. From germline, CDR1 is SGDLS and CDR2 YYNGEE. The CDR3 DNA reads as TGTGCCAGCAGCCCTAGGGACAGGGCAGACGAGCAGTACTTC. The encoded protein is CASSPRDRADEQYF.

This chain connects TRBV6-1 to TRBJ2-2; perhaps TRBD1 as D (6 bases). The CDR3 has 19 amino acids. Per the germline V gene, CDR1 is MNHNS and CDR2 is SASEGT. Deletions cut 2 bases from V and 5 bases from J, with 24 bases between. CDR3 sequence reads: CASSEYRDKGFGLTGELFF. As DNA, the CDR3 is TGTGCCAGCAGTGAATACCGGGACAAGGGGTTTGGTTTGACCGGGGAGCTGTTTTTT.

This chain connects TRBV5-1 to TRBJ2-5; 12 bases line up with TRBD2. Germline V gives CDR1 SGHRS, CDR2 YFSETQ. The CDR3 spans 16 residues. After removal of 4 bases from V and 5 bases from J, the junction contained 9 bases not matched to a gene. The CDR3 is CASSPALAGGLETQYF. The DNA for the CDR3 is TGCGCCAGCAGCCCAGCCCTAGCGGGAGGGCTTGAGACCCAGTACTTC.

CDR3 in DNA: TGTGCTAGTGGGACTCCCGCCGACTACAATGAGCAGTTCTTC. It is translated as CASGTPADYNEQFF. J is TRBJ2-1 and V is TRBV12-5; D gene ambiguous. This CDR3 is 14 amino acids long. Germline CDR1 and CDR2: LGHNT and FRNRAP. Deletions cut 6 bases from V and 3 bases from J, with 12 bases between. The full variable domain, with the rest looked up from reference TRBV12-5 and TRBJ2-1, is DARVTQTPRHKVTEMGQEVTMRCQPILGHNTVFWYRQTMMQGLELLAYFRNRAPLDDSGMPKDRFSAEMPDATLATLKIQPSEPRDSAVYFCASGTPADYNEQFFGPGTRLTVL.

The chain employs TRBV28 and TRBJ2-1; D call uncertain. Germline V gene sequence: CDR1 MDHEN, CDR2 SYDVKM. This CDR3 is built from 14 residues. The V and J ends lost 4 bases and 6 bases respectively, with 13 bases between them. CDR3 nucleotide sequence: TGTGCCAGCAGTTCTCTCCCAGGTCCCAATGAGCAGTTCTTC. It translates to CASSSLPGPNEQFF.

The chain uses TRBV19 and TRBJ1-5, with TRBD1 as a possible D gene (5 bases). The germline V gene encodes CDR1 LNHDA and CDR2 SQIVND (reference sequence). V was shortened by 1 base and J by 9 bases, with 13 bases between the two germline ends. The CDR3 spans 14 residues. Written as DNA, the CDR3 is TGTGCCAGTAGTATAGGGGACCGCCATGGGCCCCAGCATTTT. Protein: CASSIGDRHGPQHF.

V is TRBV28 and J is TRBJ2-7, with D possibly matching TRBD1 (6 bases). Trimming shortened V by 5 bases and J by 5 bases, and 13 bases separated the two germline ends. This CDR3 contains 13 residues. Germline CDR1 MDHEN, CDR2 SYDVKM. The CDR3 here is CASSPPAGDEQYF. DNA for the CDR3: TGTGCCAGCAGTCCGCCCGCAGGGGACGAGCAGTACTTC.

The chain couples TRBV7-9 to TRBJ2-7; 8 nucleotides agree with TRBD2. Trimming took 1 base from V and 5 from J; bases not matched to a gene: 7. This CDR3 has 15 residues. The germline V gene encodes CDR1 SEHNR and CDR2 FQNEAQ (reference sequence). The CDR3 loop reads CASSLEGTSGHEQYF. The CDR3 DNA is TGTGCCAGCAGCTTAGAGGGGACTAGTGGCCACGAGCAGTACTTC.

The chain has TRBV10-1 and TRBJ2-1; weak D call: TRBD2 (5 bases). This CDR3 contains 13 residues. V was pared by 8 bases and J by 4 bases, with 12 bases between. Germline CDR1 WNHNN, CDR2 SYGVQD (reference sequence). The chain's CDR3 is CASSNAGYNEQFF. CDR3 bases: TGCGCCAGCTCCAACGCGGGTTACAATGAGCAGTTCTTC.

J is TRBJ2-2 and V is TRBV15, with 7 positions matching TRBD2. The ends lost 0 bases at V and 4 bases at J; junction bases unmatched: 5. The CDR3 is 16 amino acids. Germline assignment: CDR1 LNHNV and CDR2 YYDKDF (reference sequence). The CDR3 coding sequence is TGTGCCACCAGCAGAGATCGGGGGGTTATCACCGGGGAGCTGTTTTTT. It codes for CATSRDRGVITGELFF.

This clone appeared a single time. The V call is TRBV27, the J call TRBJ1-5, with TRBD1 matching 9 bases. This CDR3 spans 14 amino acids. Germline V gives CDR1 MNHEY, CDR2 SMNVEV (reference sequence). J gave up 6 bases and V 6 bases, and 6 bases lay outside the gene matches. CDR3 sequence: CASSSGTGSQPQHF. DNA of the CDR3: TGTGCCAGCAGCTCCGGGACAGGGAGTCAGCCCCAGCATTTT.

This clone was detected a few times. This chain uses TRBV10-2 with TRBJ2-4; 8 bases agree with TRBD1. The CDR3 length is 13 residues. The junction had 3 bases not matched to a gene; V was cut back by 3 bases and J by 8 bases. In germline, CDR1 is WSHSY, CDR2 SAAADI. CDR3 nucleotide sequence: TGCGCCAGCAGTGATGGACAGGGTGACATTCAGTACTTC. Encoded protein: CASSDGQGDIQYF.

This rearrangement joins TRBV14 to TRBJ2-7; D unresolved. V lost 4 bases, J lost 0 bases, and 7 bases lay in between. Looked up from germline, CDR1 is SGHDN and CDR2 is FVKESK. This CDR3 has 13 amino acids. The CDR3 region is CASSRAGSYEQYF. Here the CDR3 DNA reads TGTGCCAGCAGCCGGGCCGGCTCCTACGAGCAGTACTTC.

This chain joins TRBV19 and TRBJ1-2; D ambiguous. The CDR3 has 13 amino acids. CDR1 is LNHDA and CDR2 is SQIVND in the germline V gene (reference sequence). The V end lost 3 bases, the J end lost 7 bases, and 12 bases lay between the germline ends. CDR3 nucleotides: TGTGCCAGTAGTATCGGCGTTTCAGCTGGCTACACCTTC. Translating it yields CASSIGVSAGYTF.

The chain is built from TRBV19 and TRBJ2-2, with TRBD2 as a possible D gene (5 bases). This CDR3 spans 17 amino acids. CDR1 LNHDA and CDR2 SQIVND come from the germline V gene (reference sequence). Trimming shortened V by 1 base and J by 7 bases, and 19 bases separated the two germline ends. The CDR3 nucleotides are TGTGCCAGTAGTATAGTAAAAGGCTTAGAGGGTGTCGGGGAGCTGTTTTTT. Translating gives CASSIVKGLEGVGELFF. The variable domain in full, with the rest retrieved from reference TRBV19 and TRBJ2-2, is DGGITQSPKYLFRKEGQNVTLSCEQNLNHDAMYWYRQDPGQGLRLIYYSQIVNDFQKGDIAEGYSVSREKKESFPLTVTSAQKNPTAFYLCASSIVKGLEGVGELFFGEGSRLTVL.